Presented here are 22 T cell receptor beta chains from one specimen sequenced in a study of CD8+CD57+ T cells in acquired aplastic anemia. Genomic DNA was employed as the template in profiling TCR beta VDJ and CDR3. TCRdb analysed the reads with MiXCR anew, one entry per CDR3 protein. Of roughly 51,000 distinct CDR3 sequences detected, about three quarters appear once; the ten largest clones hold 34%. Material for sequencing was sorted CD4+, CD8+, or CD8+CD57+ T cells (not recorded which) from PBMCs. The origin of the receptors is a human donor in good health, serving as a control.

Worth noting for this clonotype: The junction and the germline gene differ at one end; a read error may be behind it. The J gene is TRBJ2-7, the V gene TRBV25-1; D is ambiguous. This CDR3 contains 13 residues. Germline V CDR1 and CDR2: MGHDK, SYGVNS. The CDR3 is CASSASGSYEQHF. The CDR3 DNA reads TGTGCCAGCAGTGCCTCCGGGTCCTACGAGCAGCACTTC.

This clonotype occurred a few times. The V call is TRBV19, the J call TRBJ1-5; possible D gene TRBD1, 5 bases. Between the trimmed V and J ends, which lost 3 bases and 7 bases, there was a span of 13 bases. This CDR3 region has 14 residues. CDR1 and CDR2 (germline): LNHDA, SQIVND (reference sequence). The CDR3 loop reads CASSIGQGRQPQHF. The CDR3 coding sequence is TGTGCCAGTAGTATTGGTCAGGGACGACAGCCCCAGCATTTT.

The V call is TRBV2, the J call TRBJ2-7; TRBD1 is a possible D gene (6 bases). V was cut by 8 bases and J by 0 bases, with 14 bases left in between. Germline loops: CDR1 SNHLY, CDR2 FYNNEI. The CDR3 runs 14 residues. For the CDR3, the DNA is TGTGCCAGCCGGCTGACAGGACTCTCCTACGAGCAGTACTTC. Amino acid sequence: CASRLTGLSYEQYF.

This clonotype is labeled medium-sized. The CDR3 spells CASSEQGAEMYGYTF. The CDR3 DNA reads TGTGCCAGCAGTGAACAGGGGGCTGAGATGTATGGCTACACCTTC. This chain joins TRBV25-1 and TRBJ1-2, with 8 bases aligning to TRBD1. V shed 2 bases, J shed 5 bases, and the junction held 7 bases outside the gene matches. The CDR3 loop spans 15 amino acids. From germline, CDR1 is MGHDK and CDR2 SYGVNS.

This clonotype was observed at least ten times. The rearrangement links TRBV27 to TRBJ2-7; D unresolved. The CDR3 is 11 amino acids. Trimming stripped 5 bases from V and 2 bases from J, with 4 bases between. CDR1 is MNHEY, CDR2 SMNVEV, per germline (reference sequence). CDR3 loop: CASSGTYEQYF. The CDR3 DNA follows: TGTGCCAGCAGTGGGACCTACGAGCAGTACTTC.

The chain has TRBV15 and TRBJ2-1; 13 nucleotides agree with TRBD2. The CDR3 has 14 residues. The V and J ends lost 3 bases and 9 bases, in that order; junction bases with no gene match: 2. The V gene's germline CDR1 is LNHNV and CDR2 YYDKDF (reference sequence). CDR3 sequence (DNA): TGTGCCACCAGCAGGGGACTAGCGGGGCCTGAGCAGTTCTTC. Protein: CATSRGLAGPEQFF.

This chain uses TRBV25-1 with TRBJ2-1; 7 nucleotides agree with TRBD1. The CDR3 totals 17 residues. CDR1 and CDR2 from the germline V gene are MGHDK and SYGVNS. V shed 2 bases, J shed 7 bases, and the junction held 14 bases outside the gene matches. CDR3 residues: CASSEGRITGVGNEQFF. In nucleotides, the CDR3 is TGTGCCAGCAGTGAAGGCCGGATCACAGGGGTGGGAAATGAGCAGTTCTTC.

The V gene is TRBV14, the J gene TRBJ1-2, with D possibly being TRBD1 (5 bases). This CDR3 spans 12 amino acids. The ends were cut back, 5 bases at V and 8 bases at J, with 12 bases in the middle. The V gene's germline CDR1 is SGHDN and CDR2 FVKESK. The CDR3, as DNA: TGTGCCAGCAGCACCTCAGGGTACGGCTACACCTTC. It is translated as CASSTSGYGYTF. The variable domain in full, completed from reference TRBV14 and TRBJ1-2, reads EAGVTQFPSHSVIEKGQTVTLRCDPISGHDNLYWYRRVMGKEIKFLLHFVKESKQDESGMPNNRFLAERTGGTYSTLKVQPAELEDSGVYFCASSTSGYGYTFGSGTRLTVV.

This rearrangement joins TRBV29-1 to TRBJ1-2, with TRBD1 identical over 10 bases. Trimming took 1 base from V and 1 from J; bases not matched to a gene: 3. In germline, CDR1 is SQVTM, CDR2 ANQGSEA. The CDR3 spans 15 residues. The CDR3 is CSVEAGTGDNYGYTF. CDR3 coding DNA: TGCAGCGTTGAAGCGGGGACAGGGGATAACTATGGCTACACCTTC. The full variable domain, rest sourced from reference TRBV29-1 and TRBJ1-2, is SAVISQKPSRDICQRGTSLTIQCQVDSQVTMMFWYRQQPGQSLTLIATANQGSEATYESGFVIDKFPISRPNLTFSTLTVSNMSPEDSSIYLCSVEAGTGDNYGYTFGSGTRLTVV.

In its sample, this clonotype was seen many times. CDR3 region: CASSSGSIAYEQYF. As DNA, the CDR3 is TGTGCCAGCAGTAGCGGGAGCATTGCCTACGAGCAGTACTTC. The J gene is TRBJ2-7, the V gene TRBV27; 8 bases are a match to TRBD2. Germline V gene lookup returns CDR1 MNHEY and CDR2 SMNVEV (reference sequence). The CDR3 covers 14 residues. The trim removed 5 bases at V and 2 bases at J, leaving 5 bases unmatched.

The chain employs TRBV5-7 and TRBJ1-4; D not certain. TRBV5-7 is reported as an ORF; its role is uncertain. This CDR3 is 14 amino acids long. Trimming left V 8 bases short and J 3 bases short, with 14 bases between. CDR3: CASLSPGSNEKLFF. For the CDR3, the DNA is TGTGCCAGTCTTTCCCCGGGGTCTAATGAAAAACTGTTTTTT.

The chain has TRBV15 and TRBJ2-7; D is unresolved. The CDR3 loop spans 14 amino acids. Germline lookup yields CDR1 LNHNV and CDR2 YYDKDF (reference sequence). Trimming shortened V by 1 base and J by 4 bases, and 11 bases separated the two germline ends. This CDR3 reads CATSRVRTPYEQYF. The CDR3 bases are TGTGCCACCAGCAGAGTCAGAACTCCTTACGAGCAGTACTTC.

Notes on this clonotype: The junction and the germline gene differ at one end; a read error may be behind it. The genes are TRBV2 and TRBJ2-2, with D tentatively TRBD1 or TRBD2 (5 bases each). CDR1 is SNHLY, CDR2 FYNNEI, per germline. CDR3 length: 15 amino acids. The chain's CDR3 is CASSEGPRGTGEPFF. In nucleotides, the CDR3 is TGTGCCAGCAGTGAAGGGCCTCGTGGGACCGGGGAGCCGTTTTTT.

As regards this clonotype: The junction departs from the called germline gene at one end, perhaps through a read error. The rearrangement joins TRBV4-3 to TRBJ1-1; D remains ambiguous. CDR3 length equals 12 residues. Germline-derived CDR1 and CDR2 are LGHNA and YSLEER. Here the CDR3 reads CASSPNPGWKIF. CDR3 nucleotides: TGCGCCAGCAGCCCGAATCCGGGGTGGAAAATCTTT.

The chain links TRBV20-1 to TRBJ2-1; 8 bases are shared with TRBD2. The germline gives CDR1 DFQATT, CDR2 SNEGSKA (reference sequence). This CDR3 contains 15 residues. V was clipped by 8 bases and J by 0 bases; unmatched bases: 9. The CDR3 nucleotides read TGCAGTCCCACTTTAGCGGGGAGCTCCTACAATGAGCAGTTCTTC. Protein: CSPTLAGSSYNEQFF.

J is TRBJ2-7 and V is TRBV5-6; the D is unclear. Germline V gives CDR1 SGHDT, CDR2 YYEEEE. The CDR3 has 14 residues. With 0 bases removed from V and 1 base from J, the gap between germline ends came to 8 bases. CDR3 sequence reads: CASSLGLLSYEQYF. In nucleotides, the CDR3 is TGTGCCAGCAGCTTGGGACTGCTGTCCTACGAGCAGTACTTC.

This clonotype came up once. The V and J genes are TRBV29-1 and TRBJ1-3, with unresolved D. Germline V gene data show CDR1 as SQVTM and CDR2 as ANQGSEA. Trimming shortened V by 1 base and J by 3 bases, and 7 bases separated the two germline ends. This CDR3 is 13 amino acids long. In DNA, the CDR3 is TGCAGCGTTGAAGTAGGCGATGGAAACACCATATATTTT. Amino acids: CSVEVGDGNTIYF. Complete variable domain (other parts from reference TRBV29-1 and TRBJ1-3): SAVISQKPSRDICQRGTSLTIQCQVDSQVTMMFWYRQQPGQSLTLIATANQGSEATYESGFVIDKFPISRPNLTFSTLTVSNMSPEDSSIYLCSVEVGDGNTIYFGEGSWLTVV.

The rearrangement links TRBV6-5 to TRBJ2-7, with TRBD2 identical over 8 bases. J was trimmed by 6 bases and V by 2 bases; bases with no gene match: 6. Per the germline V gene, CDR1 is MNHEY and CDR2 is SVGAGI. CDR3 length: 14 residues. The DNA of the CDR3 is TGTGCCAGCAGTTACACGAGCGGGAGTGGCGAGCAGTACTTC. This encodes CASSYTSGSGEQYF.

The chain carries TRBV15 and TRBJ2-7, with unresolved D. Per the germline V gene, CDR1 is LNHNV and CDR2 is YYDKDF (reference sequence). Trimming shortened V by 0 bases and J by 3 bases, and 12 bases separated the two germline ends. The CDR3 is 15 residues long. Here the CDR3 DNA reads TGTGCCACCAGCAGAGAGTTGGAAGCGTTCTACGAGCAGTACTTC. It encodes CATSRELEAFYEQYF. Full variable domain (rest looked up from reference TRBV15 and TRBJ2-7): DAMVIQNPRYQVTQFGKPVTLSCSQTLNHNVMYWYQQKSSQAPKLLFHYYDKDFNNEADTPDNFQSRRPNTSFCFLDIRSPGLGDTAMYLCATSRELEAFYEQYFGPGTRLTVT.

The V and J genes are TRBV5-5 and TRBJ2-5; D is perhaps TRBD2 (5 bases). Germline-derived CDR1 and CDR2 are SGHKS and YYEKEE (reference sequence). The V gene lost 4 bases and the J gene lost 3 bases, with 10 bases spanning the gap. The CDR3 is 13 residues long. The CDR3 DNA reads TGTGCCAGCAGCCCGGTCGGGGAAGAGACCCAGTACTTC. Residues: CASSPVGEETQYF.

The genes are TRBV10-3 and TRBJ2-3; TRBD1 aligns across 8 bases. Germline V lookup: CDR1 ENHRY, CDR2 SYGVKD. The CDR3 extends over 14 amino acids. With 4 bases clipped from V and 2 bases from J, the junction kept 2 bases outside the gene matches. CDR3 coding DNA: TGTGCCATCAGTGTGGACAGGGCCACAGATACGCAGTATTTT. This codes for CAISVDRATDTQYF.

This rearrangement joins TRBV6-5 to TRBJ1-2; D uncertain. The CDR3 is made up of 13 amino acids. The germline gives CDR1 MNHEY, CDR2 SVGAGI. Trimming left V 4 bases short and J 5 bases short, with 11 bases between. The CDR3 region has the DNA TGTGCCAGCAGTTTCGGGGAGCTATATGGCTACACCTTC. It encodes CASSFGELYGYTF.